The 30 T cell receptor beta chains below all came from one sample that was sequenced in a study of CXCR3-negative and CXCR3-positive naive CD8 T cells (dated by TCRdb to the late 2010s). Reads for this sample came from a NextSeq 550. The Human TCR Profiling Kit (MiLaboratory) was used to prepare UMI-labeled 5' RACE TRB cDNA libraries. TCRdb reprocessed the raw reads; every CDR3 protein sequence is a single record, and DNA is not supplied. The sample's table covers around 140,000 distinct CDR3 sequences. The ten largest make up just under 0.5% of the sample. Sample: naive CXCR3- CD8+ T cells from blood. What the cell subset or site label conveys for this sample: CD45RO-CCR7+CD27+CD95- naive CD8+ T cells lacking CXCR3 (TNR3-). Source of these receptors: a human donor in good health. Some clones in this sample may be carry-over from other donors' samples.

This CDR3 is CASSDPRISRDTQYF. V gene TRBV6-1 combines with J gene TRBJ2-3; TCRdb designates TRBD1, a call that cannot be tested without DNA. This CDR3 is 15 amino acids long. From germline, CDR1 is MNHNS and CDR2 SASEGT.

The chain combines TRBV30 with TRBJ2-5. Germline V gene lookup returns CDR1 GTSNPN and CDR2 SVGIG (reference sequence). This CDR3 is 11 amino acids long. The CDR3 spells CAWVDQETQYF.

The chain is built from TRBV5-4 and TRBJ2-7. The CDR3 has 12 amino acids. Germline values: CDR1 SGHNT, CDR2 YYREEE (reference sequence). The chain's CDR3 is CASSLNLAEQHF.

The chain is built from TRBV29-1 and TRBJ2-5. Germline loops: CDR1 SQVTM, CDR2 ANQGSEA. CDR3 length equals 14 residues. This CDR3 is CSVEVSVWKETQYF.

V gene TRBV9 combines with J gene TRBJ2-3; TCRdb's D gene call, TRBD2, goes unchecked for lack of DNA. The CDR3 has 15 residues. Germline loops: CDR1 SGDLS, CDR2 YYNGEE. CDR3 residues: CASSLGLAGSDTQYF.

This sequence joins TRBV9 and TRBJ2-7. Germline CDR1 SGDLS, CDR2 YYNGEE. The CDR3 spans 14 residues. This CDR3 is CASSVVGSAYEQYF.

The chain is built from TRBV20-1 and TRBJ2-7; without DNA, the TCRdb call of TRBD1 cannot be checked. This CDR3 comprises 14 residues. Germline V gives CDR1 DFQATT, CDR2 SNEGSKA (reference sequence). The CDR3 is CSASSDRVAYEQYF.

The rearrangement uses TRBV29-1 and TRBJ2-7. The length of the CDR3 is 11 residues. CDR1 is SQVTM, CDR2 ANQGSEA, per germline. CDR3: CSVEWLYEQYF.

This sequence joins TRBV7-3 and TRBJ2-1; the D gene TCRdb calls, TRBD2, cannot be checked with no DNA. In germline, CDR1 is SGHTA, CDR2 FQGTGA. The CDR3 covers 15 residues. The CDR3 is CASSGTSGTYNEQFF. Supplemented by reference TRBV7-3 and TRBJ2-1, the full variable domain reads GAGVSQTPSNKVTEKGKYVELRCDPISGHTALYWYRQSLGQGPEFLIYFQGTGAADDSGLPNDRFFAVRPEGSVSTLKIQRTERGDSAVYLCASSGTSGTYNEQFFGPGTRLTVL.

The chain joins TRBV12-3 or TRBV12-4 to TRBJ1-1; the TCRdb D gene call, TRBD1, has no DNA to confirm it. CDR3 length equals 11 residues. The CDR3 loop reads CASTGGTEAFF.

The V call is TRBV7-3, the J call TRBJ2-3; TCRdb's D gene call, TRBD1, goes unchecked for lack of DNA. This CDR3 comprises 15 residues. CDR1 is SGHTA and CDR2 is FQGTGA in the germline V gene. The CDR3 sequence: CASSLKGGGADTQYF.

This chain uses TRBV7-6 with TRBJ1-1; the TRBD1 assignment by TCRdb is unverifiable without DNA. The CDR3 runs to 15 residues. Germline loops: CDR1 SGHVS, CDR2 FNYEAQ. This chain's CDR3 is CASSLGQGAGTEAFF.

This chain joins TRBV6-2 or TRBV6-3 and TRBJ1-2; TCRdb reports TRBD1, a call that lacks DNA to check it against. The CDR3 spans 13 residues. Germline CDR1 and CDR2: MNHEY and SVGEGT. Here the CDR3 reads CASSYGGNYGYTF.

V and J are TRBV24-1 and TRBJ1-1; the TCRdb call, TRBD1, lacks DNA for checking. Germline loops: CDR1 KGHDR, CDR2 SFDVKD. CDR3 length equals 14 residues. CDR3 region: CATSDSGQNTEAFF.

The rearrangement links TRBV28 to TRBJ2-5. Germline CDR1 MDHEN, CDR2 SYDVKM. CDR3 size: 15 residues. The CDR3 protein is CASSLEQLYQETQYF. Full variable domain (outside the CDR3, taken from reference TRBV28 and TRBJ2-5): DVKVTQSSRYLVKRTGEKVFLECVQDMDHENMFWYRQDPGLGLRLIYFSYDVKMKEKGDIPEGYSVSREKKERFSLILESASTNQTSMYLCASSLEQLYQETQYFGPGTRLLVL.

The rearrangement uses TRBV7-9 and TRBJ1-6. CDR3 length equals 17 residues. Germline loops: CDR1 SEHNR, CDR2 FQNEAQ (reference sequence). The CDR3 is CASSPANSSSYNSPLHF. Variable domain in full (rest from reference TRBV7-9 and TRBJ1-6): DTGVSQNPRHKITKRGQNVTFRCDPISEHNRLYWYRQTLGQGPEFLTYFQNEAQLEKSRLLSDRFSAERPKGSFSTLEIQRTEQGDSAMYLCASSPANSSSYNSPLHFGNGTRLTVT.

J is TRBJ2-1 and V is TRBV7-9; TCRdb returns TRBD2, unconfirmable since there is no DNA. This CDR3 has 19 amino acids. Germline CDR1 SEHNR, CDR2 FQNEAQ (reference sequence). CDR3: CASSSRHVEGHFTYNEQFF.

The rearrangement joins TRBV29-1 to TRBJ2-2; TCRdb designates TRBD1, a call that cannot be tested without DNA. Germline V gene lookup returns CDR1 SQVTM and CDR2 ANQGSEA. This CDR3 is built from 13 residues. The CDR3: CSVRGAHGGELFF.

The rearrangement links TRBV27 to TRBJ2-3; TCRdb gives TRBD1 as the D gene, but with no DNA this cannot be confirmed. CDR1 MNHEY and CDR2 SMNVEV come from the germline V gene (reference sequence). The CDR3 consists of 13 residues. The CDR3 region is CASSTGQEDTQYF.

This chain joins TRBV5-6 and TRBJ1-1; TCRdb names TRBD1, which stays unverified in the absence of DNA. CDR3 length: 15 amino acids. CDR1 and CDR2 from the germline V gene are SGHDT and YYEEEE. CDR3 residues: CASSLPGQQNTEAFF.

V is TRBV15 and J is TRBJ1-1; TCRdb outputs TRBD1, but without DNA this stays unchecked. In germline, CDR1 is LNHNV, CDR2 YYDKDF (reference sequence). There are 13 residues in the CDR3. The CDR3 loop is CATSRTENTEAFF.

The chain joins TRBV12-3 or TRBV12-4 to TRBJ1-5. CDR3 length equals 14 residues. The CDR3: CASSLIGSNQPQHF.

J is TRBJ2-1 and V is TRBV29-1; TCRdb designates TRBD1, a call that cannot be tested without DNA. Germline values: CDR1 SQVTM, CDR2 ANQGSEA. The length of the CDR3 is 15 residues. CDR3 sequence: CSVDIGTTNYNEQFF.

V usage is TRBV9 and J usage is TRBJ1-1. Looked up from germline, CDR1 is SGDLS and CDR2 is YYNGEE. The CDR3 runs 16 residues. CDR3 amino acids: CASSVGERAPDTEAFF.

This chain uses TRBV4-1 with TRBJ2-1; checking the TCRdb D call of TRBD2 is not possible without DNA. Germline CDR1 MGHRA, CDR2 YSYEKL. The length of the CDR3 is 15 residues. The CDR3 sequence is CASSQAGTSLSEQFF.

The rearrangement joins TRBV28 to TRBJ2-3; TCRdb's D call, TRBD1, is unchecked because there is no DNA. The CDR3 has 14 residues. Germline-derived CDR1 and CDR2 are MDHEN and SYDVKM. CDR3: CASSATGPTDTQYF.

V usage is TRBV7-7 and J usage is TRBJ2-1; TCRdb proposes TRBD1, but this gene call is untestable without DNA. The germline gives CDR1 SSHAT, CDR2 FNYEAQ (reference sequence). This CDR3 has 19 residues. The CDR3 is CASSFPTGVGLAVYNEQFF.

The rearrangement links TRBV5-6 to TRBJ2-7; TCRdb names TRBD1, which stays unverified in the absence of DNA. The CDR3 length is 17 residues. Germline loops: CDR1 SGHDT, CDR2 YYEEEE. The CDR3 sequence is CASSLEVWQGVSYEQYF.

The chain uses TRBV7-8 and TRBJ2-1. The CDR3 contains 14 residues. The germline gives CDR1 SGHVS, CDR2 FQNEAQ. CDR3 residues: CASSILARHNEQFF.

The chain carries TRBV29-1 and TRBJ2-1; as DNA is missing, the TRBD1 call by TCRdb cannot be tested. This CDR3 region has 17 residues. The germline CDR1 and CDR2 sequences are SQVTM and ANQGSEA. CDR3 region: CSVDKLTGTSPGDGYTF.